These 20 T cell receptor beta chains originate from one sample sequenced in a study of T cell responses to AZD1222 COVID-19 vaccine (dated by TCRdb to 2020 to 2022). The library was produced with the immunoSEQ multiplex PCR assay. TCRdb carries this immuneACCESS record with in-frame sequences only. Its versions omit some clonotypes, under half of them owing to an unresolved V gene in the studies checked, with the rest unexplained. The sample contains over 130,000 clones, 92% of them found a single time. The ten biggest clones cover 3% to 4% of the sample. In light of the paper, this sample's time point label describes: about 28 days (+/-7) after the second vaccine dose. This specimen was peripheral blood, taken 28 days after the second AZD1222 dose. These receptors came from an adult who received the AZD1222 COVID-19 vaccine.

V is TRBV24-1 and J is TRBJ2-3; TRBD2 agrees at 11 bases. V gave up 0 bases and J gave up 4 bases; unmatched junction bases: 8. The CDR3 loop spans 18 amino acids. CDR1 and CDR2 (germline): KGHDR, SFDVKD. CDR3 DNA: TGTGCCACCAGTGATTTGAGTAGCGGGAGGGCCAAGGCAGATACGCAGTATTTT. The encoded protein is CATSDLSSGRAKADTQYF.

The V and J genes are TRBV10-3 and TRBJ1-5; no reliable D call. Germline V lookup: CDR1 ENHRY, CDR2 SYGVKD. The V end lost 0 bases, the J end lost 3 bases, and 12 bases lay between the germline ends. CDR3 length: 16 amino acids. The CDR3 loop reads CAISESTASPNQPQHF. DNA for the CDR3: TGTGCCATCAGTGAGTCGACGGCCAGCCCCAATCAGCCCCAGCATTTT.

V usage is TRBV5-1 and J usage is TRBJ1-3; tentative D call: TRBD1 (5 bases). Germline V gene data show CDR1 as SGHRS and CDR2 as YFSETQ. The V end was cut by 1 base, the J end by 4 bases, with 15 bases between. The CDR3 spans 16 residues. CDR3 sequence reads: CASSLSTGAPGNTIYF. The CDR3 DNA is TGCGCCAGCAGCTTGTCCACAGGCGCCCCGGGAAACACCATATATTTT. The full variable domain, its missing parts supplied by reference TRBV5-1 and TRBJ1-3, is KAGVTQTPRYLIKTRGQQVTLSCSPISGHRSVSWYQQTPGQGLQFLFEYFSETQRNKGNFPGRFSGRQFSNSRSEMNVSTLELGDSALYLCASSLSTGAPGNTIYFGEGSWLTVV.

This clone was detected only a few times. V and J are TRBV28 and TRBJ2-7, with D possibly TRBD2 on 5 matching bases. Germline CDR1 and CDR2: MDHEN and SYDVKM. This CDR3 has 14 amino acids. The germline V and J ends were trimmed by 7 bases and 6 bases, with 19 bases remaining between them. For the CDR3, the DNA is TGTGCCAGCACCTCCGACGTGAGGGCAACCGAGCAGTACTTC. Translated, it gives CASTSDVRATEQYF.

The chain couples TRBV6-6 to TRBJ1-1; no clear D gene. V dropped 2 bases and J dropped 1 base, with 8 bases sitting between them. The CDR3 is 14 residues long. Germline V lookup: CDR1 MNHNY, CDR2 SVGAGI (reference sequence). In nucleotides, the CDR3 is TGTGCCAGCAGTTACGGGTCGGGGAACACTGAAGCTTTCTTT. Translated: CASSYGSGNTEAFF.

V usage is TRBV30 and J usage is TRBJ1-1; D not certain. Between the trimmed V and J ends, which lost 8 bases and 3 bases, there was a span of 16 bases. The CDR3 spans 13 residues. Germline V lookup: CDR1 GTSNPN, CDR2 SVGIG (reference sequence). CDR3 loop: CARGLARDTEAFF. For the CDR3, the DNA is TGTGCCCGAGGTTTGGCCCGCGACACTGAAGCTTTCTTT.

The chain couples TRBV2 to TRBJ1-5; TRBD1 matches at 8 bases. J gave up 2 bases and V 2 bases, and 8 bases lay outside the gene matches. CDR3 size: 17 residues. Germline V lookup: CDR1 SNHLY, CDR2 FYNNEI. DNA for the CDR3: TGTGCCAGCAGTGAAAGGGCAGGGGGCTTAGGCAATCAGCCCCAGCATTTT. Its translation is CASSERAGGLGNQPQHF.

The J gene is TRBJ2-5, the V gene TRBV2; either TRBD1 or TRBD2 may supply D (6 bases each). V lost 9 bases and J 6 bases, leaving 14 bases between the germline ends. Germline V gene data show CDR1 as SNHLY and CDR2 as FYNNEI. This CDR3 spans 12 amino acids. The CDR3 region has the DNA TGTGCCAGTTCCGAGGGGGGAAAGACCCAGTACTTC. This codes for CASSEGGKTQYF.

The chain has TRBV29-1 and TRBJ1-1; unclear D gene. This CDR3 comprises 11 residues. Trimming cost V 0 bases and J 9 bases, with 8 bases left between them. Per the germline V gene, CDR1 is SQVTM and CDR2 is ANQGSEA. CDR3 sequence: CSVEDYEKAFF. The CDR3 nucleotides are TGCAGCGTTGAAGACTACGAAAAAGCTTTCTTT.

This sequence joins TRBV9 and TRBJ2-3, with a possible D match to TRBD1 (6 bases). Germline CDR1 is SGDLS and CDR2 is YYNGEE. The CDR3 totals 16 residues. V lost 4 bases and J lost 0, with 15 bases in between. CDR3 DNA sequence: TGTGCCAGCAGCCCTTTAGGGGGAGCAAGCACAGATACGCAGTATTTT. This translates into CASSPLGGASTDTQYF.

The chain has TRBV7-3 and TRBJ2-3, with unresolved D. This CDR3 region has 15 residues. V lost 2 bases to trimming and J lost 1 base, with 10 bases between them. Germline loops: CDR1 SGHTA, CDR2 FQGTGA. The CDR3 sequence: CASSLLAAGTDTQYF. In nucleotides, the CDR3 is TGTGCCAGCAGCTTATTGGCGGCAGGCACAGATACGCAGTATTTT. Together with reference TRBV7-3 and TRBJ2-3, the CDR3 gives the full variable domain: GAGVSQTPSNKVTEKGKYVELRCDPISGHTALYWYRQSLGQGPEFLIYFQGTGAADDSGLPNDRFFAVRPEGSVSTLKIQRTERGDSAVYLCASSLLAAGTDTQYFGPGTRLTVL.

This clone has a single count. At the DNA level, this CDR3 is encoded by other sequences in the same sample as well. This chain uses TRBV18 with TRBJ1-2; D is possibly TRBD1 (5 bases). V was cut by 3 bases and J by 2 bases, with 7 bases left in between. In germline, CDR1 is KGHSH, CDR2 LQKENI. The CDR3 has 13 residues. CDR3 coding DNA: TGTGCCAGCTCACCGGACACCAACTATGGCTACACCTTC. Amino acid sequence: CASSPDTNYGYTF.

The gene calls are TRBV6-5 and TRBJ2-3, with D perhaps TRBD2 (5 bases). Germline values: CDR1 MNHEY, CDR2 SVGAGI. This CDR3 comprises 14 residues. V was cut by 8 bases and J by 0 bases, with 12 bases left in between. The CDR3 sequence: CASGAETSTDTQYF. The CDR3 DNA reads as TGTGCCAGCGGAGCGGAAACTAGCACAGATACGCAGTATTTT.

The genes are TRBV28 and TRBJ1-6; D remains unclear. Trimming removed 6 bases at V and 7 bases at J, with 4 bases between. Germline V CDR1 and CDR2: MDHEN, SYDVKM. This CDR3 has 11 residues. This chain's CDR3 is CASRMNSPLHF. CDR3 bases: TGTGCCAGCAGGATGAATTCACCCCTCCACTTT.

The chain employs TRBV12-2 and TRBJ1-1; the listed D gene, TRBD1, was not tested against the DNA. TRBV12-2 is a documented pseudogene. The CDR3 consists of 11 residues. The chain's CDR3 is CASGANTEAFF. CDR3 sequence (DNA): TGTGCAAGTGGGGCGAACACTGAAGCTTTCTTT.

The gene calls are TRBV28 and TRBJ1-1; D is unresolved. CDR3 length: 13 amino acids. Germline V lookup: CDR1 MDHEN, CDR2 SYDVKM. The ends were cut back, 1 base at V and 11 bases at J, with 14 bases in the middle. The CDR3 DNA reads TGTGCCAGCAGTTTATCTGCAGCGGGAGGGGCTTTCTTT. Its translation: CASSLSAAGGAFF.

This chain joins TRBV9 and TRBJ1-4, with 8 bases that match TRBD1. The CDR3 is 15 amino acids. Germline trimming cut 4 bases from V and 7 bases from J; bases unmatched to any gene: 9. Germline CDR1 and CDR2: SGDLS and YYNGEE. The CDR3 loop reads CASSPTSGGIEKLFF. The CDR3, as DNA: TGTGCCAGCAGCCCGACGTCAGGGGGCATTGAAAAACTGTTTTTT. Complete variable domain (other parts from reference TRBV9 and TRBJ1-4): DSGVTQTPKHLITATGQRVTLRCSPRSGDLSVYWYQQSLDQGLQFLIQYYNGEERAKGNILERFSAQQFPDLHSELNLSSLELGDSALYFCASSPTSGGIEKLFFGSGTQLSVL.

The rearrangement uses TRBV19 and TRBJ2-1, with D perhaps matching TRBD2 (6 bases). The CDR3 totals 14 residues. V lost 4 bases and J 8 bases, leaving 15 bases between the germline ends. Germline lookup yields CDR1 LNHDA and CDR2 SQIVND (reference sequence). The CDR3 loop is CASSSVRGGDEQFF. CDR3 nucleotide sequence: TGTGCCAGTAGTAGCGTTAGGGGCGGGGATGAGCAGTTCTTC. Using reference TRBV19 and TRBJ2-1 for the parts outside the CDR3, the full variable domain is DGGITQSPKYLFRKEGQNVTLSCEQNLNHDAMYWYRQDPGQGLRLIYYSQIVNDFQKGDIAEGYSVSREKKESFPLTVTSAQKNPTAFYLCASSSVRGGDEQFFGPGTRLTVL.

The chain has TRBV6-2 or TRBV6-3 and TRBJ1-1; unclear D gene. CDR3 length: 14 amino acids. V was trimmed by 4 bases and J by 4 bases, leaving 13 bases between them. The V gene's germline CDR1 is MNHEY and CDR2 SVGEGT. The DNA of the CDR3 is TGTGCCAGCAGTTCGCGGTCTGAGGGCACTGAAGCTTTCTTT. It encodes CASSSRSEGTEAFF.

The chain combines TRBV28 with TRBJ1-1; no definite D call. Deletions cut 3 bases from V and 8 bases from J, with 7 bases between. The V gene's germline CDR1 is MDHEN and CDR2 SYDVKM. The CDR3 consists of 11 residues. CDR3 loop: CASSFWGEAFF. CDR3 nucleotide sequence: TGTGCCAGCAGTTTTTGGGGAGAAGCTTTCTTT.